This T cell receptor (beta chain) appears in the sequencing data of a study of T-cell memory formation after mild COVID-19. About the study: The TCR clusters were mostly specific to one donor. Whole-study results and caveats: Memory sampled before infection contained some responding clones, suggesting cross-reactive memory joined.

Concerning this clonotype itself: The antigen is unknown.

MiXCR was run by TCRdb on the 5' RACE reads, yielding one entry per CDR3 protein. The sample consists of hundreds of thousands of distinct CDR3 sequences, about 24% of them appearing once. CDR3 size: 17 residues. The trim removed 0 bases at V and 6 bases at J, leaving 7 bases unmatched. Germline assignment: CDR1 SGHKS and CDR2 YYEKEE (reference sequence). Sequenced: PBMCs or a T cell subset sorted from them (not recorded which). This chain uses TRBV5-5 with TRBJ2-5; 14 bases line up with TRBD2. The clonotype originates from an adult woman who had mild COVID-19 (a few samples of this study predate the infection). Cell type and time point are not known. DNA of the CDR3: TGTGCCAGCAGCTTGGCCGGGACTAGCGGGAGATTAAAGACCCAGTACTTC. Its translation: CASSLAGTSGRLKTQYF.